This section outlines one T cell receptor (beta chain) sequence together with its context. Germline assignment: CDR1 SEHNR and CDR2 FQNEAQ (reference sequence). The V end was cut by 1 base, the J end by 12 bases, with 15 bases between. The CDR3 runs to 14 residues. This entry is derived from a study of blood T cell repertoires in COVID-19. Authors' methods: Reference gene primers were amplified, and this amplification served to estimate nucleated cell counts. The repertoire was sequenced with immunoSEQ multiplex PCR; TCRdb's copy has only in-frame clones and lacks some. That table furnishes V, J and clone size, whereas the DNA furnished D and trimming. In the table there are 140,000 to 150,000 clones, 80% to 90% of which are singletons.

The chain employs TRBV7-9 and TRBJ1-4; maybe TRBD1 (5 bases). The sequence was collected from a woman between 45 and 65 years old with active or convalescent COVID-19. Sequencing input: peripheral blood. CDR3 residues: CASSLVPGTGELFF. CDR3 in DNA: TGTGCCAGCAGCTTAGTTCCGGGCACAGGTGAACTGTTTTTT.